This entry is about one TCR beta chain. Its antigen is as yet unknown. V shed 3 bases, J shed 6 bases, and the junction held 2 bases outside the gene matches. This CDR3 contains 14 residues. Germline V gives CDR1 MDHEN, CDR2 SYDVKM. This entry comes from a study of cytomegalovirus exposure and HLA in healthy donors. Libraries were prepared by immunoSEQ multiplex PCR; TCRdb keeps only in-frame clonotypes and omits some of them. The sample yields tens of thousands of clones, 94% seen once. Overall study findings and caveats: It was 150 or so TCR beta chains that were listed as cytomegalovirus-associated. First-cohort TCR clusters were later found to tend to co-occur in the roughly 130 validation repertoires.

Sequencing was done on a sample of PBMCs. This chain uses TRBV28 with TRBJ1-5, with 10 positions matching TRBD1. This sequence was found in a man aged 18 to 30 in good health and CMV-seropositive. The CDR3 region is CASSLTGGGQPQHF. CDR3 coding DNA: TGTGCCAGCAGTTTGACAGGGGGCGGTCAGCCCCAGCATTTT.